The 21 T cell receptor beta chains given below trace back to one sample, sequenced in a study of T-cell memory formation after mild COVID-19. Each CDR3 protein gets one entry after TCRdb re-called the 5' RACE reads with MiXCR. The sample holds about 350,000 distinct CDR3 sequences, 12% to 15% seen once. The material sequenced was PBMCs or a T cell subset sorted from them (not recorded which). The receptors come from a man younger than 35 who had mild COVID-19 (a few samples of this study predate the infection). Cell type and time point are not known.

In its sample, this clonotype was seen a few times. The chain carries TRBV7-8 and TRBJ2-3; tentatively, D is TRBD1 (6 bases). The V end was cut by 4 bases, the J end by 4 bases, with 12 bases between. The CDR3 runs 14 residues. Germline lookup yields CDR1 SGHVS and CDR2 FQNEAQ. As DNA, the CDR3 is TGTGCCAGCAGCTCCGGACAGAGATCAGATACGCAGTATTTT. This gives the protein CASSSGQRSDTQYF.

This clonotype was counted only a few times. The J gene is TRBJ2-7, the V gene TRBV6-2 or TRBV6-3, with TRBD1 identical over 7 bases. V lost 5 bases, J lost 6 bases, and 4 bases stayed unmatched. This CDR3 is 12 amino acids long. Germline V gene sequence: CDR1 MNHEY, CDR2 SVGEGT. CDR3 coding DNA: TGTGCCAGCAGTCCCCGGGACAGCGAGCAGTACGTC. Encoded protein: CASSPRDSEQYV.

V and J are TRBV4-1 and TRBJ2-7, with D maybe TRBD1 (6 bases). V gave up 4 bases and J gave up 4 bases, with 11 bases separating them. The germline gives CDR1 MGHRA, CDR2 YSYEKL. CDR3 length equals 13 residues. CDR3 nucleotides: TGCGCCAGCAGCCTCGACAGGAAGTACGAGCAGTACTTC. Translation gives CASSLDRKYEQYF.

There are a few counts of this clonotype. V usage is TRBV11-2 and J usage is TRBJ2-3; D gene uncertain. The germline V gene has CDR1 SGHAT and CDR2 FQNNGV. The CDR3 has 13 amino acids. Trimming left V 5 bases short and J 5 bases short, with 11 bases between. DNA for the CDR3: TGTGCCAGCAGCCGGTTCTCGAAAGATACGCAGTATTTT. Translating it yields CASSRFSKDTQYF.

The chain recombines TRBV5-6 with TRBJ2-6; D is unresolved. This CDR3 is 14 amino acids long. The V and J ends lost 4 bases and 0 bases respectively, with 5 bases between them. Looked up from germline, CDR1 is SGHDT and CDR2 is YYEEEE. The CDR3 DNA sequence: TGTGCCAGCAGCATCCACTCTGGGGCCAACGTCCTGACTTTC. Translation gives CASSIHSGANVLTF.

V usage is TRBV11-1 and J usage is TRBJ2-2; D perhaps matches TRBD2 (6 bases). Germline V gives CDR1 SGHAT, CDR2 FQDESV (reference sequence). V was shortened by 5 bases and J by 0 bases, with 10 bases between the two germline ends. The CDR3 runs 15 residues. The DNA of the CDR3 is TGTGCCAGCAGCACCGGGACTTCGAACACCGGGGAGCTGTTTTTT. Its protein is CASSTGTSNTGELFF.

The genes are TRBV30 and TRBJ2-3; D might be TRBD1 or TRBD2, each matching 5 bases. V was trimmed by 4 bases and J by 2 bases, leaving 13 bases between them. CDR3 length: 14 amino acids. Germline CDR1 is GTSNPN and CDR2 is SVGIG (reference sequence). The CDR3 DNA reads TGTGCCTGGAATCAAGTGGGGACCACAGATACGCAGTATTTT. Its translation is CAWNQVGTTDTQYF.

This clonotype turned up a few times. The CDR3 DNA follows: TGTGCCAGCAGTCTCCGGACGGAACCTAACTATGGCTACACCTTC. This encodes CASSLRTEPNYGYTF. This chain links TRBV6-5 with TRBJ1-2, with unresolved D. Trimming left V 5 bases short and J 0 bases short, with 13 bases between. The CDR3 consists of 15 residues. CDR1 MNHEY and CDR2 SVGAGI come from the germline V gene.

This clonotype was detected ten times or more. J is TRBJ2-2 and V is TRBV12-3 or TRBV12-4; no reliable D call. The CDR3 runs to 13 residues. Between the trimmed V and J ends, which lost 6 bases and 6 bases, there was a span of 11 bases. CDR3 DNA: TGTGCCAGCAGGATAGATCAGCCCGGGGAGCTGTTTTTT. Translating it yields CASRIDQPGELFF.

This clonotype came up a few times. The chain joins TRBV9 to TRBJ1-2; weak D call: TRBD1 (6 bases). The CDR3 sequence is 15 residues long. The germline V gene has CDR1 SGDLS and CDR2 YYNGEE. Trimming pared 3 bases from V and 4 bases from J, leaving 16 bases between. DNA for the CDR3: TGTGCCAGCAGCGGAGGGGGGGGCTCGAGCTATGGCTACACCTTC. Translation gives CASSGGGGSSYGYTF.

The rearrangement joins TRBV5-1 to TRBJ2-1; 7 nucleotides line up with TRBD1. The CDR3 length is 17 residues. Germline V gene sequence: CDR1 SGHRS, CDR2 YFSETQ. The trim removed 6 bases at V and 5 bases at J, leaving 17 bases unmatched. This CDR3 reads CASIRAPLGTEDNEQFF. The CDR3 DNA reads TGCGCCAGCATCCGCGCCCCCCTCGGGACAGAAGACAATGAGCAGTTCTTC.

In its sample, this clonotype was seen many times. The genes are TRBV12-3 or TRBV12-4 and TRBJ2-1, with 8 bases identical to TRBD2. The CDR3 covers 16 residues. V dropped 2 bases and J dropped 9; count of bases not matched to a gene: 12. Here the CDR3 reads CASSLRASGGPTEQFF. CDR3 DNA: TGTGCCAGCAGTTTACGGGCAAGCGGGGGCCCCACTGAGCAGTTCTTC.

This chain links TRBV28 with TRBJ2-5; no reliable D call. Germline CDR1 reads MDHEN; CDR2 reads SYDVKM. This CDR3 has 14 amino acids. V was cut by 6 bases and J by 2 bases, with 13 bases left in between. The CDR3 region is CASSTPDGQETQYF. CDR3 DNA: TGTGCCAGCAGCACCCCAGACGGGCAAGAGACCCAGTACTTC.

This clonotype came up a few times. CDR3 in amino acids: CATSRAAQPQHF. In DNA form, the CDR3 reads TGTGCCACCAGCAGAGCCGCACAGCCCCAGCATTTT. The V call is TRBV15, the J call TRBJ1-5; D unclear. This CDR3 is 12 amino acids long. V was trimmed by 1 base and J by 7 bases, leaving 5 bases between them. Germline assignment: CDR1 LNHNV and CDR2 YYDKDF (reference sequence).

Here the CDR3 reads CASSGPAYEQYV. The CDR3 bases are TGTGCCAGCAGTGGGCCAGCCTACGAGCAGTACGTC. V gene TRBV25-1 combines with J gene TRBJ2-7; D is undetermined. Germline CDR1 reads MGHDK; CDR2 reads SYGVNS. The CDR3 extends over 12 amino acids. V gave up 4 bases and J gave up 2 bases, with 6 bases separating them.

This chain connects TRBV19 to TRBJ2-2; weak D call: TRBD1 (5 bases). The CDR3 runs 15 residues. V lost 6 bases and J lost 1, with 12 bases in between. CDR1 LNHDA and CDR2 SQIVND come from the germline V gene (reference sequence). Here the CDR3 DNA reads TGTGCCAGTAGCCGCTTTAGGGGGAACACCGGGGAGCTGTTTTTT. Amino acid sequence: CASSRFRGNTGELFF.

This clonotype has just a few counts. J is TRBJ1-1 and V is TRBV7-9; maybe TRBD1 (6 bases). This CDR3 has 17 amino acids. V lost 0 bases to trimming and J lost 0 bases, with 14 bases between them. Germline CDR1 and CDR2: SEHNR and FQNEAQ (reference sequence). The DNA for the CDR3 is TGTGCCAGCAGCTTAGCTTCCCGGGGGGCAATGAACACTGAAGCTTTCTTT. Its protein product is CASSLASRGAMNTEAFF.

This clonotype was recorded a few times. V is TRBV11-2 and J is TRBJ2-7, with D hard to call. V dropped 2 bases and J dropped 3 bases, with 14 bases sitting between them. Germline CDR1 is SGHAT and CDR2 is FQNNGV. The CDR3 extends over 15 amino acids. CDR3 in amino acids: CASSLRHGQSYEQYF. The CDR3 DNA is TGTGCCAGCAGCTTACGCCACGGTCAGAGCTACGAGCAGTACTTC.

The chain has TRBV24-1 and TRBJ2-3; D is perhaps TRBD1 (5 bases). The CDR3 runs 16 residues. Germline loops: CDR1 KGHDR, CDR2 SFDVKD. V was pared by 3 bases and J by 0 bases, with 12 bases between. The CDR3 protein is CATSDTPGLSTDTQYF. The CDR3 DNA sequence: TGTGCCACCAGTGATACCCCAGGGTTAAGCACAGATACGCAGTATTTT.

In DNA form, the CDR3 reads TGCGCCAGCAGCCAAGAGGCGAGAGCGAACACCGGGGAGCTGTTTTTT. As protein: CASSQEARANTGELFF. The gene calls are TRBV4-3 and TRBJ2-2; no clear D gene. The CDR3 consists of 16 residues. V lost 0 bases, J lost 0 bases, and 8 bases lay in between. The germline CDR1 and CDR2 sequences are LGHNA and YSLEER.

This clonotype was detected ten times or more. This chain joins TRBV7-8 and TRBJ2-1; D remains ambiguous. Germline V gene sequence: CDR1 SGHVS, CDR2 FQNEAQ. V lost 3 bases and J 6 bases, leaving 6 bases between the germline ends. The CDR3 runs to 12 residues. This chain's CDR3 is CASSFGPNEQFF. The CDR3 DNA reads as TGTGCCAGCAGCTTCGGCCCCAATGAGCAGTTCTTC.